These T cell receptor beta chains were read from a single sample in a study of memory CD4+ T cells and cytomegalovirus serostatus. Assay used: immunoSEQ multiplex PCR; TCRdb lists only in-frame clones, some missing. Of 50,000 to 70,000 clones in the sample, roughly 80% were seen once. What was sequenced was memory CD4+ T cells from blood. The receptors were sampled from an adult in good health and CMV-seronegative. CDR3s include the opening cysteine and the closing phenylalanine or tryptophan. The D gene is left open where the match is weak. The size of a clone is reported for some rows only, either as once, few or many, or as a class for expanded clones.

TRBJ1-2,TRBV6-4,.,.,CASTGQRYGYTF,TGTGCCAGCACCGGACAACGCTATGGCTACACCTTC
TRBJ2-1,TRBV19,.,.,CASRKQGVPYNEQFF,TGTGCCAGTCGCAAACAGGGCGTCCCTTACAATGAGCAGTTCTTC
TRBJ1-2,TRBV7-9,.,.,CASSNRQDNYGYTF,TGTGCCAGCAGCAACAGACAGGATAACTATGGCTACACCTTC
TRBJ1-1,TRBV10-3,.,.,CAISPGTTVGTEAFF,TGTGCCATCAGTCCTGGAACCACCGTGGGTACTGAAGCTTTCTTT
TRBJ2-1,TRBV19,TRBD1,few,CASSIGPRSGGYNEQFF,TGTGCCAGTAGTATAGGCCCGCGATCAGGGGGCTACAATGAGCAGTTCTTC
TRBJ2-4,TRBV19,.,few,CASSIRGGGSNGNIQYF,TGTGCCAGTAGTATAAGAGGGGGAGGGTCAAACGGAAACATTCAGTACTTC
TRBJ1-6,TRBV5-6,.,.,CASTWDTGPNSPLHF,TGTGCCAGCACCTGGGACACGGGACCGAATTCACCCCTCCACTTT
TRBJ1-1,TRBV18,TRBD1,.,CASSPTSTGTFTEAFF,TGTGCCAGCTCACCCACCTCGACAGGGACCTTCACTGAAGCTTTCTTT
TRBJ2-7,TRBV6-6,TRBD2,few,CASSNRLAGDEYF,TGTGCCAGCAGCAATCGGCTAGCGGGAGATGAGTACTTC
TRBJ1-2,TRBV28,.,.,CASSNKRGYTF,TGTGCCAGCAGTAATAAGAGGGGCTACACCTTC
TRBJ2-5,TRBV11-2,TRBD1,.,CASRLNPGTAQETQYF,TGTGCCAGCAGACTAAATCCCGGGACAGCGCAAGAGACCCAGTACTTC
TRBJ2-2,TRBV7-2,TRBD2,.,CASSPGLAGGHGGELFF,TGTGCCAGCAGCCCCGGACTAGCGGGGGGGCATGGCGGGGAGCTGTTTTTT
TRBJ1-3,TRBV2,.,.,CASRKATGDSGNTIYF,TGTGCCAGCAGGAAGGCGACAGGTGACTCTGGAAACACCATATATTTT
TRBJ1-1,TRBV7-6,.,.,CASSLGQFTEAFF,TGTGCCAGCAGCTTAGGCCAGTTCACTGAAGCTTTCTTT
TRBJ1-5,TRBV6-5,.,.,CATQTGGLNQPQHF,TGTGCCACCCAAACGGGGGGGTTAAATCAGCCCCAGCATTTT
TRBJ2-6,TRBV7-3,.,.,CASSLGARESGANVLTF,TGTGCCAGCAGCCTAGGGGCCCGCGAATCTGGGGCCAACGTCCTGACTTTC
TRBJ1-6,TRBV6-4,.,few,CASSSEGGRGSPLHF,TGTGCCAGCAGTTCAGAGGGGGGCCGGGGATCACCCCTCCACTTT
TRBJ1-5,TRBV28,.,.,CASSLGGTNQPQHF,TGTGCCAGCAGTTTGGGAGGGACCAATCAGCCCCAGCATTTT
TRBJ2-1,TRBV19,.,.,CASSPGELPKQFF,TGTGCCAGTAGTCCTGGCGAGCTACCCAAGCAGTTCTTC
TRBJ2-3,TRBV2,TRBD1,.,CASSLGQGPDTQYF,TGTGCCAGCAGTCTCGGACAGGGCCCAGATACGCAGTATTTT
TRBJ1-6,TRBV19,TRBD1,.,CASSIDRVSPLHF,TGTGCCAGTAGTATTGACAGGGTATCACCCCTCCACTTT
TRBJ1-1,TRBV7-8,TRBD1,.,CASSLVFGQGMNTEAFF,TGTGCCAGCAGCTTAGTTTTCGGACAGGGAATGAACACTGAAGCTTTCTTT
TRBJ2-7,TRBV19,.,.,CASTFPGETYEQYF,TGTGCCAGTACCTTCCCCGGGGAAACCTACGAGCAGTACTTC
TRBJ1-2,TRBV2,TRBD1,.,CASRRQGVDYGYTF,TGTGCCAGCAGACGACAGGGGGTAGACTATGGCTACACCTTC
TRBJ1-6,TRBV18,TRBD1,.,CASSPSQGNSPLHF,TGTGCCAGCTCACCATCACAGGGGAATTCACCCCTCCACTTT
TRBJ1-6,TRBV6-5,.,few,CASSYSTTGINSPLHF,TGTGCCAGCAGTTACTCGACCACAGGAATTAATTCACCCCTCCACTTT
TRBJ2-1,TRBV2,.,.,CASKQSYNEQFF,TGTGCCAGCAAGCAGTCCTACAATGAGCAGTTCTTC
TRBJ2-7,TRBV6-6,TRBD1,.,CASSYSPQGANYEQYF,TGTGCCAGCAGTTACTCTCCCCAGGGGGCTAATTACGAGCAGTACTTC
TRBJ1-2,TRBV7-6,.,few,CASSLLSSSGGYTF,TGTGCCAGCAGCCTCTTGTCCAGCTCGGGTGGCTACACCTTC
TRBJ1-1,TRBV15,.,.,CATSGYRTAKEAFF,TGTGCCACCAGCGGATACCGGACCGCGAAAGAAGCTTTCTTT
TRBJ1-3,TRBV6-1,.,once,CASSEGRGTTRSAGNTIYF,TGTGCCAGCAGTGAAGGTCGGGGCACAACTAGGTCAGCTGGAAACACCATATATTTT
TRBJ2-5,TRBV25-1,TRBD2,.,CASQSGGALETQYF,TGTGCCAGCCAAAGCGGGGGGGCCCTAGAGACCCAGTACTTC
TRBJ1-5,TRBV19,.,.,CASRARGGDGQPQHF,TGTGCCAGTAGGGCAAGGGGGGGGGATGGTCAGCCCCAGCATTTT
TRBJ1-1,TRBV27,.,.,CASMGGGGTEAFF,TGTGCCAGCATGGGCGGGGGGGGCACTGAAGCTTTCTTT
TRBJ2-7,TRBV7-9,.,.,CASSPLAGERYYEQYF,TGTGCCAGCAGCCCGCTGGCAGGGGAACGCTACTACGAGCAGTACTTC
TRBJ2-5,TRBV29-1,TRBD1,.,CSAGGNLLGETQYF,TGCAGCGCAGGGGGCAACCTACTCGGCGAGACCCAGTACTTC
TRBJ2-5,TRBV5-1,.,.,CASSFASVKQTQYF,TGCGCCAGCAGCTTTGCTAGCGTGAAGCAGACCCAGTACTTC
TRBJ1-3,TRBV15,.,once,CATSRDPETGNTIYF,TGTGCCACCAGCAGAGATCCGGAAACGGGAAACACCATATATTTT
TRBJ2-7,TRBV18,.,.,CASSPSLQGSGEQYF,TGTGCCAGCTCACCTTCGTTGCAGGGGTCGGGAGAGCAGTACTTC
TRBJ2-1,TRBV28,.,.,CASEGEQNEQFF,TGTGCCAGCGAGGGAGAGCAGAATGAGCAGTTCTTC
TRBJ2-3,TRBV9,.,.,CATHRLIGRTSDTQYF,TGTGCCACCCACCGCTTAATTGGACGCACCAGCGATACGCAGTATTTT
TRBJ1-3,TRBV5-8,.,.,CASSLVNTIYF,TGTGCCAGCAGCTTGGTAAACACCATATATTTT
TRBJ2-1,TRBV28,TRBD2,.,CASSFISGSVDNEQFF,TGTGCCAGCAGTTTTATAAGCGGGAGTGTCGACAATGAGCAGTTCTTC
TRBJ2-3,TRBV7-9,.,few,CASSSGTDTQYF,TGTGCCAGCAGCTCCGGCACAGATACGCAGTATTTT
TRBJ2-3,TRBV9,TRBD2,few,CASSVGLGQDTQYF,TGTGCCAGCAGCGTGGGACTAGGTCAAGATACGCAGTATTTT
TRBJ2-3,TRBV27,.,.,CASSLRGRRGSDTQYF,TGTGCCAGCAGTTTAAGAGGCCGGCGGGGCTCAGATACGCAGTATTTT
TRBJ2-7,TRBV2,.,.,CASSEDRGVEQYF,TGTGCCAGCAGTGAAGATCGGGGAGTCGAGCAGTACTTC
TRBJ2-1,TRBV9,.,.,CASSGRDEQFF,TGTGCCAGCAGCGGAAGGGATGAGCAGTTCTTC
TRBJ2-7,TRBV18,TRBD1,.,CASSPRLGQSYEQYF,TGTGCCAGCTCACCGCGGCTGGGACAGAGCTACGAGCAGTACTTC
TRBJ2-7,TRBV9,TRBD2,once,CASSVGGSGIYYEQYF,TGTGCCAGCAGCGTAGGAGGTAGCGGGATCTACTACGAGCAGTACTTC
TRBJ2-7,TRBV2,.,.,CATGTRYEQYF,TGTGCCACCGGGACTCGCTACGAGCAGTACTTC
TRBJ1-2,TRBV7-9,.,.,CASSVAGRAYGYTF,TGTGCCAGCAGCGTTGCAGGACGGGCCTATGGCTACACCTTC
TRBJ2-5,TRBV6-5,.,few,CASAEGWGETQYF,TGTGCCAGCGCAGAGGGGTGGGGGGAGACCCAGTACTTC
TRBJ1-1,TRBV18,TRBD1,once,CASSPLTWDRGTEAFF,TGTGCCAGCTCACCACTAACATGGGACAGGGGCACTGAAGCTTTCTTT
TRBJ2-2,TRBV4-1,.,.,CASSHTSRAGSTGELFF,TGCGCCAGCAGCCACACCTCTCGGGCGGGATCGACCGGGGAGCTGTTTTTT
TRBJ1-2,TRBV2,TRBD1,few,CASVRDRGVGYTF,TGTGCCAGTGTGCGGGACAGGGGTGTTGGCTACACCTTC
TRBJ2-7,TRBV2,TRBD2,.,CASSDLPGGWEQYF,TGTGCCAGCAGTGATCTACCGGGAGGTTGGGAGCAGTACTTC
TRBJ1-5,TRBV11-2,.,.,CASSLQSSQPQHF,TGTGCCAGCAGCCTTCAGAGTTCCCAGCCCCAGCATTTT
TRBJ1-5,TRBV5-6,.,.,CASSLGGVGNQPQHF,TGTGCCAGCAGCTTGGGGGGGGTGGGCAATCAGCCCCAGCATTTT
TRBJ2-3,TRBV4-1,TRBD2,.,CASRLNGLADLTDTQYF,TGCGCCAGCAGACTCAACGGGCTAGCGGATCTCACAGATACGCAGTATTTT